This TCR beta chain was obtained from a study of T cell clonality in common variable immunodeficiency. Study-wide points: CVID subjects had higher TCRbeta clonality than healthy controls, most marked in about a third.

This clone was counted at least ten times. Its antigen remains unidentified. The CDR3 end lies 3 residues beyond the end of the read and is filled in from the germline J gene. This CDR3 contains 14 residues. V shed 2 bases and J shed 5 bases, with 13 bases lying between them. Germline V lookup: CDR1 SGHRS, CDR2 YFSETQ. Equal genomic DNA amounts from CVID and control samples were sequenced. Method: immunoSEQ multiplex PCR; TCRdb's copy keeps in-frame clones and lacks some. The sample was found to contain approximately 30,000 clones, and every one recurs. The chain recombines TRBV5-1 with TRBJ1-2; weak D call: TRBD1 (5 bases). The sequence derives from a person aged 18-69 years in good health. Sequenced: peripheral blood mononuclear cells. The DNA read from the CDR3 is TGCGCCAGCAGCTTCGGGATAGGGGCTTATGGC. Translation gives CASSFGIGAYG. From start to end, the CDR3 is CASSFGIGAYGYTF.